The 25 T cell receptor beta chains listed next were all sequenced from one sample in a study of blood T cell repertoires in COVID-19. Libraries were prepared by immunoSEQ multiplex PCR; TCRdb keeps only in-frame clonotypes and omits some of them. Among about 220,000 clones listed, about 83% were seen once. Sequencing was done on a sample of PBMCs or T cells enriched from blood (not recorded which). Receptor source: a woman aged 40 to 55 who had been exposed to COVID-19.

In nucleotides, the CDR3 is TGTGCCAGCAGCCAAGAGAGGGGGGGTTACAATGAGCAGTTCTTC. Protein sequence: CASSQERGGYNEQFF. The genes are TRBV3-1 (or the pseudogene TRBV3-2) and TRBJ2-1; tentative D call: TRBD2 (7 bases). Germline V gene data show CDR1 as LGHDT and CDR2 as YNNKEL (reference sequence). V lost 0 bases and J lost 4, with 10 bases in between. The length of the CDR3 is 15 residues.

CDR3 sequence reads: CASNRDRRIHSNQPQHF. CDR3 coding DNA: TGTGCCAGCAACCGGGACAGACGAATCCATAGCAATCAGCCCCAGCATTTT. The chain carries TRBV21-1 and TRBJ1-5; no check of the table's D call, TRBD1, against the DNA was made. TRBV21-1 is flagged as a pseudogene. The CDR3 loop spans 17 amino acids.

The rearrangement joins TRBV19 to TRBJ2-7; maybe TRBD2 (5 bases). Germline CDR1 is LNHDA and CDR2 is SQIVND (reference sequence). This CDR3 is built from 14 residues. V gave up 5 bases and J gave up 2 bases, with 13 bases separating them. This chain's CDR3 is CASSPDYLPYEQYF. In nucleotides, the CDR3 is TGTGCCAGTAGTCCTGACTATCTCCCCTACGAGCAGTACTTC. Full variable domain (missing parts from reference TRBV19 and TRBJ2-7): DGGITQSPKYLFRKEGQNVTLSCEQNLNHDAMYWYRQDPGQGLRLIYYSQIVNDFQKGDIAEGYSVSREKKESFPLTVTSAQKNPTAFYLCASSPDYLPYEQYFGPGTRLTVT.

The chain couples TRBV9 to TRBJ1-1; no reliable D call. V gave up 0 bases and J gave up 4 bases, with 16 bases separating them. Looked up from germline, CDR1 is SGDLS and CDR2 is YYNGEE. The CDR3 covers 16 residues. The CDR3 DNA reads as TGTGCCAGCAGCGTAGCTACGGCAGTTTCGGGCACTGAAGCTTTCTTT. It encodes CASSVATAVSGTEAFF.

V gene TRBV7-2 combines with J gene TRBJ1-2, with D uncertain. V was cut by 7 bases and J by 4 bases, with 19 bases left in between. The V gene's germline CDR1 is SGHTA and CDR2 FQGNSA. CDR3 size: 15 residues. CDR3 amino acids: CASTMAQGSAYGYTF. As DNA, the CDR3 is TGTGCCAGCACCATGGCCCAAGGCAGCGCCTATGGCTACACCTTC.

V usage is TRBV3-1 (or the pseudogene TRBV3-2) and J usage is TRBJ2-3; D is unresolved. V dropped 0 bases and J dropped 0 bases, with 7 bases sitting between them. CDR3 length equals 15 residues. Germline lookup yields CDR1 LGHDT and CDR2 YNNKEL (reference sequence). CDR3 region: CASSQETSSTDTQYF. The CDR3 region has the DNA TGTGCCAGCAGCCAAGAAACTTCTAGCACAGATACGCAGTATTTT.

The chain joins TRBV4-1 to TRBJ1-2, with TRBD1 matching over 11 bases. The length of the CDR3 is 14 residues. Germline V CDR1 and CDR2: MGHRA, YSYEKL. V dropped 9 bases and J dropped 4; count of bases not matched to a gene: 7. As DNA, the CDR3 is TGCGCCAGTCGAGCCGGGACAGGGGGCTATGGCTACACCTTC. This sequence encodes CASRAGTGGYGYTF.

The rearrangement uses TRBV28 and TRBJ1-2; 9 nucleotides line up with TRBD1. With V trimmed by 2 bases and J by 4 bases, 5 bases remained unmatched. CDR3 length equals 15 residues. CDR1 MDHEN and CDR2 SYDVKM come from the germline V gene. Written as DNA, the CDR3 is TGTGCCAGCAGTTTAGAACAGGGGGCAGTCTATGGCTACACCTTC. Amino acid sequence: CASSLEQGAVYGYTF.

V usage is TRBV18 and J usage is TRBJ1-2, with 11 bases identical to TRBD1. CDR3 length: 18 residues. The germline CDR1 and CDR2 sequences are KGHSH and LQKENI. Trimming took 5 bases from V and 5 from J; bases not matched to a gene: 16. CDR3 sequence (DNA): TGTGCCAGCTCATCAGCAATGCCCGGGACAGGGGGAAGTTATGGCTACACCTTC. Translating it yields CASSSAMPGTGGSYGYTF.

The rearrangement links TRBV7-9 to TRBJ2-5, with D perhaps TRBD1 (5 bases). Germline V CDR1 and CDR2: SEHNR, FQNEAQ (reference sequence). V lost 6 bases and J lost 1, with 9 bases in between. The length of the CDR3 is 13 residues. CDR3 sequence: CASRRQSQETQYF. CDR3 DNA: TGTGCCAGCAGACGACAGTCCCAAGAGACCCAGTACTTC.

This chain joins TRBV19 and TRBJ2-1; the D gene is possibly TRBD2 (6 bases). Trimming stripped 9 bases from V and 0 bases from J, with 12 bases between. Germline lookup yields CDR1 LNHDA and CDR2 SQIVND (reference sequence). The CDR3 has 14 residues. The CDR3 region is CASSPGVSYNEQFF. For the CDR3, the DNA is TGTGCCAGCAGCCCGGGGGTCTCCTACAATGAGCAGTTCTTC.

This clone occurred once. This sequence joins TRBV6-6 and TRBJ1-3; possible D gene TRBD1, 6 bases. Deletions cut 5 bases from V and 4 bases from J, with 21 bases between. The CDR3 loop spans 17 amino acids. Germline CDR1 is MNHNY and CDR2 is SVGAGI (reference sequence). CDR3 amino acids: CASSQPVQGREGNTIYF. As DNA, the CDR3 is TGTGCCAGCAGTCAACCGGTACAGGGAAGGGAAGGAAACACCATATATTTT.

The J gene is TRBJ1-1, the V gene TRBV4-1; D perhaps matches TRBD1 (5 bases). Germline CDR1 and CDR2: MGHRA and YSYEKL. V was pared by 5 bases and J by 1 base, with 8 bases between. The CDR3 contains 13 residues. CDR3 in amino acids: CASSVTGNTEAFF. CDR3 coding DNA: TGCGCCAGCAGCGTAACAGGGAACACTGAAGCTTTCTTT.

The rearrangement links TRBV28 to TRBJ1-5, with D perhaps matching TRBD1 (5 bases). From germline, CDR1 is MDHEN and CDR2 SYDVKM. This CDR3 has 13 amino acids. Trimming shortened V by 5 bases and J by 7 bases, and 12 bases separated the two germline ends. This CDR3 is CASSEQRGQPQHF. CDR3 in DNA: TGTGCCAGCAGTGAACAGCGGGGGCAGCCCCAGCATTTT.

In DNA form, the CDR3 reads TGTGCCAGCAGTCTAGCGGGCCTCACAGATACGCAGTATTTT. Its protein is CASSLAGLTDTQYF. J is TRBJ2-3 and V is TRBV7-9; 8 nucleotides match TRBD2. CDR1 SEHNR and CDR2 FQNEAQ come from the germline V gene (reference sequence). The V segment lost 6 bases and the J segment 2 bases; nucleotides outside the gene matches: 4. The CDR3 runs 14 residues.

This sequence joins TRBV5-1 and TRBJ2-2, with 11 bases aligning to TRBD2. Germline assignment: CDR1 SGHRS and CDR2 YFSETQ. V was clipped by 4 bases and J by 6 bases; unmatched bases: 11. CDR3 length equals 17 residues. The CDR3 loop is CASSPGLLAGVPGELFF. CDR3 DNA sequence: TGCGCCAGCAGCCCAGGACTACTAGCGGGGGTACCCGGGGAGCTGTTTTTT.

The chain is built from TRBV5-1 and TRBJ2-7; D gene unclear. Trimming took 4 bases from V and 3 from J, leaving 11 bases between them. In germline, CDR1 is SGHRS, CDR2 YFSETQ. This CDR3 has 13 residues. This CDR3 reads CASSPVNGYEQYF. DNA of the CDR3: TGCGCCAGCAGCCCAGTCAATGGCTACGAGCAGTACTTC.

The gene calls are TRBV7-2 and TRBJ1-1; D gene unclear. V was trimmed by 5 bases and J by 2 bases, leaving 15 bases between them. The CDR3 totals 15 residues. Germline CDR1 is SGHTA and CDR2 is FQGNSA. CDR3 DNA: TGTGCCAGCAGCCCAATCCACGCCCTAAACACTGAAGCTTTCTTT. This encodes CASSPIHALNTEAFF.

V usage is TRBV19 and J usage is TRBJ2-2, with a possible D match to TRBD2 (6 bases). The V end lost 9 bases, the J end lost 7 bases, and 6 bases lay between the germline ends. The CDR3 has 10 residues. The germline CDR1 and CDR2 sequences are LNHDA and SQIVND (reference sequence). In DNA form, the CDR3 reads TGTGCCAGCGGGGGCGGGGAGCTGTTTTTT. Translation gives CASGGGELFF.

Concerning this clone: The sample has other DNA sequences that encode this CDR3 too. V and J are TRBV3-1 (or the pseudogene TRBV3-2) and TRBJ1-3; 9 nucleotides match TRBD1. This CDR3 has 15 amino acids. Germline-derived CDR1 and CDR2 are LGHDT and YNNKEL (reference sequence). With 0 bases clipped from V and 4 bases from J, the junction kept 1 base outside the gene matches. CDR3 in DNA: TGTGCCAGCAGCCAAGAAGGGACAGGGGGAAACACCATATATTTT. Translating it yields CASSQEGTGGNTIYF.

The rearrangement joins TRBV7-2 to TRBJ1-3; D perhaps matches TRBD1 (6 bases). The germline V gene has CDR1 SGHTA and CDR2 FQGNSA. CDR3 length: 13 amino acids. Trimming removed 4 bases at V and 9 bases at J, with 13 bases between. In DNA, the CDR3 is TGTGCCAGCAGCTCACAGGGAGTCACCACCATATATTTT. Its protein is CASSSQGVTTIYF.

This clone was detected a few times. The chain joins TRBV7-9 to TRBJ1-2, with a tentative D call TRBD1 (5 bases). CDR1 is SEHNR, CDR2 FQNEAQ, per germline (reference sequence). This CDR3 is built from 13 residues. Trimming shortened V by 5 bases and J by 6 bases, and 13 bases separated the two germline ends. Written as DNA, the CDR3 is TGTGCCAGCAGCCCCACAGGAAATGATGGCTACACCTTC. Translation gives CASSPTGNDGYTF.

The chain carries TRBV6-6 and TRBJ2-7; 13 positions agree with TRBD2. The J segment lost 5 bases and the V segment lost 0 bases, leaving 1 base of the junction unmatched. Germline-derived CDR1 and CDR2 are MNHNY and SVGAGI (reference sequence). The CDR3 extends over 15 amino acids. DNA of the CDR3: TGTGCCAGCAGTTACTCCACTAGCGGGGGGGACGAGCAGTACTTC. Translated: CASSYSTSGGDEQYF.

This clone turned up a few times. J is TRBJ2-5 and V is TRBV7-2, with 8 bases aligning to TRBD2. V trimming: 3 bases; J trimming: 5 bases; junction bases outside the gene matches: 11. Germline-derived CDR1 and CDR2 are SGHTA and FQGNSA. This CDR3 has 16 residues. The CDR3 DNA is TGTGCCAGCAGCTTCGGCGTCCGGGGGGGATGGGAGACCCAGTACTTC. Protein: CASSFGVRGGWETQYF.

The count of this clone is one. The CDR3 nucleotides are TGTGCCAGCAGAGGGGAAGCCATGAACACTGAAGCTTTCTTT. The encoded protein is CASRGEAMNTEAFF. This chain uses TRBV6-4 with TRBJ1-1, with D tentatively TRBD1 (5 bases). The germline CDR1 and CDR2 sequences are MRHNA and SNTAGT. The CDR3 is made up of 14 amino acids. V lost 6 bases to trimming and J lost 0 bases, with 11 bases between them.